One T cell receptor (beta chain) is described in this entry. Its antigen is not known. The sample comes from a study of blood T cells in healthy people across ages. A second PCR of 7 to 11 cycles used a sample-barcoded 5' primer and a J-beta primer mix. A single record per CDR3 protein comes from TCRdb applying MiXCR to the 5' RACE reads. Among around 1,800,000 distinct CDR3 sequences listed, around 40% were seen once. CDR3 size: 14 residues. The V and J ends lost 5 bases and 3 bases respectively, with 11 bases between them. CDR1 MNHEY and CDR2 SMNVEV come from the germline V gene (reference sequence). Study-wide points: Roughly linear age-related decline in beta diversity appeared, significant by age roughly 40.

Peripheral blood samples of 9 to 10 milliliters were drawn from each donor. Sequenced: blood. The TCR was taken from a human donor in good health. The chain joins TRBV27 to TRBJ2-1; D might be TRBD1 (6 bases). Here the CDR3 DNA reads TGTGCCAGCAGTACCTGGACAGTCTACAATGAGCAGTTCTTC. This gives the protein CASSTWTVYNEQFF.